This TCR beta chain was found in a study of human T cells and chemical hapten exposure. Study at large: TCR yields per sample varied, mainly owing to small pooled library volume differences.

Unique molecular identifiers were affixed to discrete cDNA molecules within the library. Study processing details: Sample TCR totals centred on a median of around 100,000, ranging about 20,000 to 750,000. TCRdb passed the RACE reads through MiXCR, listing each CDR3 protein once. TCRdb's processing, not the authors' own work, is the source of the V and J calls. The repertoire holds some 93,000 distinct CDR3 sequences, approximately 10% seen once, with 2.5% to 3% in the top ten. Findings and limits, study-wide: Among TCRs, those above 1 in 1000 frequency were unaffected by DPC sensitization.

This clonotype was counted only a few times. Its antigen is unknown. The time point denotes: healthy volunteer bleed at 2 weeks. Unfractionated whole blood yielded total RNA. The receptor comes from a female donor in good health. Some clones in this sample may be carry-over from other donors' samples. The sequencing sample was made of whole blood.

DNA for the CDR3: TGCGCCAGCAGCCAAGCGGGACTAGCGGGAGGATACAATGAGCAGTTCTTC. Translated: CASSQAGLAGGYNEQFF. V and J are TRBV4-1 and TRBJ2-1, with 15 bases matching TRBD2. V lost 1 base, J lost 4 bases, and 2 bases stayed unmatched. Germline CDR1 MGHRA, CDR2 YSYEKL. The CDR3 loop spans 17 amino acids.